This T cell receptor beta chain comes out of a study of T cells in Graves' hyperthyroidism and ophthalmopathy. Points from the study as a whole: Separating ophthalmopathy from stable hyperthyroidism was achieved by a 13 V-J model. The blood repertoire included most of the expanded thyroid clonotypes above 0.001.

Worth noting for this clonotype: The antigen remains undetermined.

RNA transcripts provided the source from which TCR beta CDR3 regions were amplified. The primer set for the first-round RT-PCR of the TCR CDR3 was HTBI. TCRdb re-analysed the multiplex PCR reads in MiXCR, keeping a single row per CDR3 protein. The table shows hundreds of thousands of distinct CDR3 sequences, with roughly 17% occurring only once. In making diagnoses, clinical symptoms, serum thyroxine and TRAb, thyroid ultrasound and orbital computed tomography were all used. The V and J ends lost 4 bases and 2 bases respectively, with 10 bases between them. This CDR3 has 14 amino acids. The germline CDR1 and CDR2 sequences are SGHRS and YFSETQ.

Sequencing was carried out using blood. This clonotype originated in a woman between 18 and 29 years old with Graves' hyperthyroidism. The chain combines TRBV5-1 with TRBJ1-3; tentative D call: TRBD1 (5 bases). CDR3 DNA: TGCGCCAGCAGCGAGACAGCCACTGGAAACACCATATATTTT. It codes for CASSETATGNTIYF.